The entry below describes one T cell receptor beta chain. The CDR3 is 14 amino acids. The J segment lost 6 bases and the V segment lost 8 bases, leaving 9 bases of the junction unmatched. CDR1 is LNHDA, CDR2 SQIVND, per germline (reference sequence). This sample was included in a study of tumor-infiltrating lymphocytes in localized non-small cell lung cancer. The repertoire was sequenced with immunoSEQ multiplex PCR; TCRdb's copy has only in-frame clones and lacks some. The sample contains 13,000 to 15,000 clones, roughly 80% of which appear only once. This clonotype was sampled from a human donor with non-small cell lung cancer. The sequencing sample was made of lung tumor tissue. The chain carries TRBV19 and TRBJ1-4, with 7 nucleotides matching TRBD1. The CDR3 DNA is TGTGCCAGTCCCTCGGGGGGACAGCATGAAAAACTGTTTTTT. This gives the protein CASPSGGQHEKLFF.